Reported below is one TCR beta chain. Its specificity is unknown. The sample is drawn from a study of post-analysis software for immune sequencing data. Turning to the study itself: The cohort encompassed relapsing-remitting, secondary progressive and progressive-relapsing multiple sclerosis disease courses. Broader study findings: Relative to controls, patients had five TRBV segments at higher frequency, with TRBV5-6, TRBV5-1 and TRBV20-1 among these. In multiple sclerosis, normalized Chao1 diversity was significantly below that of controls.

Built from TCR beta cDNA, the libraries had unique molecular identifiers in them. The source material, roughly 0.9 to 10 million T cells, gave rise to roughly 0.5 million cDNA molecules. TCRdb fed the PCR reads into MiXCR, producing one record per CDR3 protein. The sample records 350,000 to 450,000 distinct CDR3 sequences, 30% to 45% being singletons. Germline CDR1 SNHLY, CDR2 FYNNEI. The V gene lost 6 bases and the J gene lost 4 bases, with 13 bases spanning the gap. CDR3 length equals 13 residues. The TCR sequence derives from a girl between 10 and 17 years old with multiple sclerosis. The J gene is TRBJ2-7, the V gene TRBV2, with D perhaps assigned TRBD1 or TRBD2 (5 bases each). The sequencing sample was made of blood. The CDR3 nucleotides are TGTGCCAGCAGACCGGGACGGGGTTACGAGCAGTACTTC. Translated: CASRPGRGYEQYF.